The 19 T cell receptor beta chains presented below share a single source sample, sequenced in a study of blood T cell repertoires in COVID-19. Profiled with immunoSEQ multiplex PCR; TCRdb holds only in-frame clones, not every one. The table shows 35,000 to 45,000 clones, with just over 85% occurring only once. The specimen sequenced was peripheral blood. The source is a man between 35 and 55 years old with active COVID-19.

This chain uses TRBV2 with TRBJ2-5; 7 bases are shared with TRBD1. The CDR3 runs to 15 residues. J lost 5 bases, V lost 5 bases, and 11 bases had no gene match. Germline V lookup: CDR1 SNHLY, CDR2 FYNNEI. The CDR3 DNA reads TGTGCCAGCAGTCCTACAGGGGTTCTCGAGGAGACCCAGTACTTC. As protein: CASSPTGVLEETQYF. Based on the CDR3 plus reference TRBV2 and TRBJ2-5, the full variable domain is EPEVTQTPSHQVTQMGQEVILRCVPISNHLYFYWYRQILGQKVEFLVSFYNNEISEKSEIFDDQFSVERPDGSNFTLKIRSTKLEDSAMYFCASSPTGVLEETQYFGPGTRLLVL.

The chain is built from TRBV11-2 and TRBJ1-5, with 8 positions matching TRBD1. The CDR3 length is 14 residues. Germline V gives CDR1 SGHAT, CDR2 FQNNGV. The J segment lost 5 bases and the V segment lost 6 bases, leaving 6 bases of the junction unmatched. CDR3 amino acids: CASSIGQGYQPQHF. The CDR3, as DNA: TGTGCCAGCAGTATCGGACAGGGATATCAGCCCCAGCATTTT.

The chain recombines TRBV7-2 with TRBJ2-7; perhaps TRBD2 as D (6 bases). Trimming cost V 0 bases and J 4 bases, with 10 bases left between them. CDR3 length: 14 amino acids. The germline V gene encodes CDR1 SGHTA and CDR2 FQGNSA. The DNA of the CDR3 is TGTGCCAGCAGCTTAGCCCTGACTAGTTACGAGCAGTACTTC. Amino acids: CASSLALTSYEQYF.

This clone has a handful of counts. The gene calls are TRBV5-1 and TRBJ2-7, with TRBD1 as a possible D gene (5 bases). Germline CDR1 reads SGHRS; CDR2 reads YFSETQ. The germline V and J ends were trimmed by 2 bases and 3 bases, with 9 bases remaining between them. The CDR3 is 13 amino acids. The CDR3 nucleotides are TGCGCCAGCAGCTTCGACAGAATCTACGAGCAGTACTTC. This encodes CASSFDRIYEQYF.

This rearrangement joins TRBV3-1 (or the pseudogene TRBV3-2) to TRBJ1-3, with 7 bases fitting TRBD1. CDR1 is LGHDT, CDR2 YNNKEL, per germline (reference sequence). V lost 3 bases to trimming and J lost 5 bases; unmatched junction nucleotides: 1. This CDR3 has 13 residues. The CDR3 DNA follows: TGTGCCAGCAGCCAGGACAGGAGAAACACCATATATTTT. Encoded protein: CASSQDRRNTIYF.

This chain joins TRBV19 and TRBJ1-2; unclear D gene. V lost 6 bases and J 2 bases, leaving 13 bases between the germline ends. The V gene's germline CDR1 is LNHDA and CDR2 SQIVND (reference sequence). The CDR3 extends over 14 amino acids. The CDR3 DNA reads TGTGCCAGTAGGCATGCAGGCCTGAACTATGGCTACACCTTC. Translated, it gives CASRHAGLNYGYTF.

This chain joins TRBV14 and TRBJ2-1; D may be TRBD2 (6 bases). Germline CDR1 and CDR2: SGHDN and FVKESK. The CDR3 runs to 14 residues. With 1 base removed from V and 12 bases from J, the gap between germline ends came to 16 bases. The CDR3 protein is CASSQVRTGGGQFF. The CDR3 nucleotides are TGTGCCAGCAGCCAAGTCAGGACCGGGGGAGGGCAGTTCTTC. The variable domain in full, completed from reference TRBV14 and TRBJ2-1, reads EAGVTQFPSHSVIEKGQTVTLRCDPISGHDNLYWYRRVMGKEIKFLLHFVKESKQDESGMPNNRFLAERTGGTYSTLKVQPAELEDSGVYFCASSQVRTGGGQFFGPGTRLTVL.

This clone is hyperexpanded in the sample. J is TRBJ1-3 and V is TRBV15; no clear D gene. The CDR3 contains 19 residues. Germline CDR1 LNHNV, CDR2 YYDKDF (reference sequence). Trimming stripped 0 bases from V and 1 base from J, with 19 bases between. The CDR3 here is CATSRDHPLAGSSGNTIYF. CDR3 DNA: TGTGCCACCAGCAGAGATCACCCCTTGGCAGGTAGTTCTGGAAACACCATATATTTT.

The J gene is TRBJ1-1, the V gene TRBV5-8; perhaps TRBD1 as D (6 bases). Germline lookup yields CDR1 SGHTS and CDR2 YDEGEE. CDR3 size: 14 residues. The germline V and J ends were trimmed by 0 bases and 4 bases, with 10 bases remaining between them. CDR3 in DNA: TGTGCCAGCAGCTTGGCCGGCAGGGGCACTGAAGCTTTCTTT. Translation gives CASSLAGRGTEAFF.

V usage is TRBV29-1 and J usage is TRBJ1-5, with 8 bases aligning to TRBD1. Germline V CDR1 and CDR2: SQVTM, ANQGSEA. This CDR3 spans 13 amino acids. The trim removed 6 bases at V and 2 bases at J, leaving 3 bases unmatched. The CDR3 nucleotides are TGCAGCGTCGCGACAGGGGGCAATCAGCCCCAGCATTTT. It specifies CSVATGGNQPQHF. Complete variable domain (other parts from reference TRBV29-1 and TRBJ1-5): SAVISQKPSRDICQRGTSLTIQCQVDSQVTMMFWYRQQPGQSLTLIATANQGSEATYESGFVIDKFPISRPNLTFSTLTVSNMSPEDSSIYLCSVATGGNQPQHFGDGTRLSIL.

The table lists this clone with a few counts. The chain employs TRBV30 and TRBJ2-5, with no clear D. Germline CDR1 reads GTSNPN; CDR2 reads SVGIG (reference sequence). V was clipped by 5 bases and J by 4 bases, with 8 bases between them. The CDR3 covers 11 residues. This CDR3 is CAWSNRETQYF. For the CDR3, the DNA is TGTGCCTGGTCCAACAGAGAGACCCAGTACTTC.

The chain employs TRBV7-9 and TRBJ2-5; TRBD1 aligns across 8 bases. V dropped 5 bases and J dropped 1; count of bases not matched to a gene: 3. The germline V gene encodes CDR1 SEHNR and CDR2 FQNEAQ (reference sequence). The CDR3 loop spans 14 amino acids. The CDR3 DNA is TGTGCCAGCAGCCCCGGGACAGGCCAAGAGACCCAGTACTTC. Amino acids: CASSPGTGQETQYF.

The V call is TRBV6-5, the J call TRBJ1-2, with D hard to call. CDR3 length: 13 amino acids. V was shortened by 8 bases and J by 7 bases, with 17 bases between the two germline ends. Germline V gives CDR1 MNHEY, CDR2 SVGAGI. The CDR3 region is CASSSFSQAGYTF. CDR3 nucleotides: TGTGCCAGCTCGAGCTTCTCTCAAGCTGGCTACACCTTC.

CDR3 in amino acids: CASSRGMVSGRTSYEQYF. The CDR3 DNA reads as TGTGCCAGCAGCCGTGGTATGGTGAGCGGGAGGACCTCCTACGAGCAGTACTTC. The gene calls are TRBV27 and TRBJ2-7; TRBD2 matches 9 bases. Unmatched junction bases numbered 15, after V lost 6 bases and J lost 0 bases. The CDR3 runs 18 residues. CDR1 is MNHEY and CDR2 is SMNVEV in the germline V gene (reference sequence).

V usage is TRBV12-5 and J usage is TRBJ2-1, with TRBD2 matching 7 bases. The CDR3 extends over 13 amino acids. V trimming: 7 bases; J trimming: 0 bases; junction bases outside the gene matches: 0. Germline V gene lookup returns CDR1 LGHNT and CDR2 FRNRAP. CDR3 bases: TGTGCTAGTGCTAGCGGCTCCTACAATGAGCAGTTCTTC. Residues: CASASGSYNEQFF.

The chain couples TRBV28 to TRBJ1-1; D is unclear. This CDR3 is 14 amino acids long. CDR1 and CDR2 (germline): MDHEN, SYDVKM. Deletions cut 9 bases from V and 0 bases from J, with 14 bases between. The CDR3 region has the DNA TGTGCCAGTCAGACTGTTTTTTTGAACACTGAAGCTTTCTTT. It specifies CASQTVFLNTEAFF.

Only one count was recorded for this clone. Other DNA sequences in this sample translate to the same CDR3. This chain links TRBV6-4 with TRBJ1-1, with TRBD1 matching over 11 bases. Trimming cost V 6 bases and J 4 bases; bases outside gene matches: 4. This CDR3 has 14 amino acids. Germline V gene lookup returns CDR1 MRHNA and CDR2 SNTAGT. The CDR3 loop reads CASSRGQGGTEAFF. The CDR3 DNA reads TGTGCCAGCAGCCGGGGACAGGGGGGCACTGAAGCTTTCTTT.

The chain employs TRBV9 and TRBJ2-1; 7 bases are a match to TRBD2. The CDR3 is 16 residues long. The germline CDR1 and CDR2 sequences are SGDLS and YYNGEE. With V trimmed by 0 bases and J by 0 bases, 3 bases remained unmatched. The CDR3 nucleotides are TGTGCCAGCAGCGTAGGCGGGAGCGTCTCCTACAATGAGCAGTTCTTC. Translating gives CASSVGGSVSYNEQFF. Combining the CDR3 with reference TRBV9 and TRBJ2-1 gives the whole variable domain DSGVTQTPKHLITATGQRVTLRCSPRSGDLSVYWYQQSLDQGLQFLIQYYNGEERAKGNILERFSAQQFPDLHSELNLSSLELGDSALYFCASSVGGSVSYNEQFFGPGTRLTVL.

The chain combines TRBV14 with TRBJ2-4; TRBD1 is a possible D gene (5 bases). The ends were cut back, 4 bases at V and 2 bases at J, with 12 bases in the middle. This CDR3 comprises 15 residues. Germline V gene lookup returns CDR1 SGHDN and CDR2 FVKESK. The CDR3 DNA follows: TGTGCCAGCAGCCCTACTGGACACTCCAAAAACATTCAGTACTTC. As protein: CASSPTGHSKNIQYF.